These T cell receptor beta chains were read from a single sample in a study of cytomegalovirus exposure and HLA in healthy donors. Some clones are missing from TCRdb's copy, which holds only in-frame ones; the method was immunoSEQ multiplex PCR. Among about 160,000 clones listed, approximately 80% were seen once. The sequenced sample consisted of PBMCs. The receptors were sampled from a woman in her forties or fifties in good health and CMV-seronegative. Both conserved end residues are trimmed from each CDR3. Each record gives: CDR3 protein, V gene, CDR3 length, J gene.

CDR3aa: ASSPGGGGYYEQY
v_gene: TRBV9
len: 13
j_gene: TRBJ2-7

CDR3aa: ASSLGQGQETQY
v_gene: TRBV5-1
len: 12
j_gene: TRBJ2-5

CDR3aa: ASSLGIGFGGNGYT
v_gene: TRBV9
len: 14
j_gene: TRBJ1-2

CDR3aa: ASSAGGDVGELF
v_gene: TRBV6-4
len: 12
j_gene: TRBJ2-2

CDR3aa: ASSGGNRGDLYEQY
v_gene: TRBV10-2
len: 14
j_gene: TRBJ2-7

CDR3aa: ASSLRSSGSSDNEQF
v_gene: TRBV28
len: 15
j_gene: TRBJ2-1

CDR3aa: ASSFRRTLAGGINEQF
v_gene: TRBV5-1
len: 16
j_gene: TRBJ2-1

CDR3aa: ASSPGTGGNTEAF
v_gene: TRBV5-1
len: 13
j_gene: TRBJ1-1

CDR3aa: ASSPQDRGGLQPQH
v_gene: TRBV19
len: 14
j_gene: TRBJ1-5

CDR3aa: ASRQTGGINQPQH
v_gene: TRBV27
len: 13
j_gene: TRBJ1-5

CDR3aa: ASSLEGGPSYNEQF
v_gene: TRBV28
len: 14
j_gene: TRBJ2-1

CDR3aa: ASSSRQGANTGELF
v_gene: TRBV7-9
len: 14
j_gene: TRBJ2-2

CDR3aa: ASSVGRTYEQY
v_gene: TRBV2
len: 11
j_gene: TRBJ2-7

CDR3aa: ACYTGGLGYT
v_gene: TRBV30
len: 10
j_gene: TRBJ1-2

CDR3aa: ASSVSLGADNSPLH
v_gene: TRBV9
len: 14
j_gene: TRBJ1-6

CDR3aa: ASSLVWASGNTIY
v_gene: TRBV7-2
len: 13
j_gene: TRBJ1-3

CDR3aa: AISTGTGDNEKLF
v_gene: TRBV10-3
len: 13
j_gene: TRBJ1-4

CDR3aa: ASAGVRSTEAF
v_gene: TRBV5-1
len: 11
j_gene: TRBJ1-1

CDR3aa: ASSLSPFYEQY
v_gene: TRBV28
len: 11
j_gene: TRBJ2-7

CDR3aa: ASVRDNNNEQF
v_gene: TRBV2
len: 11
j_gene: TRBJ2-1

CDR3aa: ASREFLSTDTQY
v_gene: TRBV2
len: 12
j_gene: TRBJ2-3

CDR3aa: ASSFTGTSGLADTQY
v_gene: TRBV7-2
len: 15
j_gene: TRBJ2-3

CDR3aa: ASSQPGGYTEAF
v_gene: TRBV14
len: 12
j_gene: TRBJ1-1

CDR3aa: ASTGDRGSNQPQH
v_gene: TRBV2
len: 13
j_gene: TRBJ1-5

CDR3aa: ASSLALAESTDTQY
v_gene: TRBV5-1
len: 14
j_gene: TRBJ2-3

CDR3aa: ASSLALGGYNEQF
v_gene: TRBV7-2
len: 13
j_gene: TRBJ2-1

CDR3aa: AWGGRVSYNEQF
v_gene: TRBV30
len: 12
j_gene: TRBJ2-1

CDR3aa: ASSLGTGPYNEQF
v_gene: TRBV6-5
len: 13
j_gene: TRBJ2-1

CDR3aa: ASSLGGPNTEAF
v_gene: TRBV28
len: 12
j_gene: TRBJ1-1

CDR3aa: ASSPEMNTEAF
v_gene: TRBV2
len: 11
j_gene: TRBJ1-1

CDR3aa: ASSYRTSGHNEQF
v_gene: TRBV7-9
len: 13
j_gene: TRBJ2-1

CDR3aa: ATSRGLLSNQPQH
v_gene: TRBV28
len: 13
j_gene: TRBJ1-5

CDR3aa: ASSQARQAYEQY
v_gene: TRBV4-3
len: 12
j_gene: TRBJ2-7

CDR3aa: ASTPGSYNSPLH
v_gene: TRBV28
len: 12
j_gene: TRBJ1-6

CDR3aa: ASSVEERKAF
v_gene: TRBV9
len: 10
j_gene: TRBJ1-1

CDR3aa: ASRSGGLGNQPQH
v_gene: TRBV28
len: 13
j_gene: TRBJ1-5

CDR3aa: ASSYSVYNEQF
v_gene: TRBV6-6
len: 11
j_gene: TRBJ2-1

CDR3aa: ASADGGGETQY
v_gene: TRBV5-1
len: 11
j_gene: TRBJ2-5

CDR3aa: SVKTSGGRYNEQF
v_gene: TRBV29-1
len: 13
j_gene: TRBJ2-1

CDR3aa: ASSLHQGIFGYT
v_gene: TRBV7-2
len: 12
j_gene: TRBJ1-2

CDR3aa: ASSDRDRAQETQY
v_gene: TRBV6-1
len: 13
j_gene: TRBJ2-5

CDR3aa: ASSLRQGETGELF
v_gene: TRBV5-1
len: 13
j_gene: TRBJ2-2

CDR3aa: ASSRARTNTGELF
v_gene: TRBV7-2
len: 13
j_gene: TRBJ2-2

CDR3aa: ASSPGQGWYYGYT
v_gene: TRBV14
len: 13
j_gene: TRBJ1-2

CDR3aa: ASSNRQGAGGYT
v_gene: TRBV7-2
len: 12
j_gene: TRBJ1-2

CDR3aa: ASSGRLNTEAF
v_gene: TRBV7-3
len: 11
j_gene: TRBJ1-1

CDR3aa: ASSKDRGRTDTQY
v_gene: TRBV19
len: 13
j_gene: TRBJ2-3

CDR3aa: ASSFGPGWGNTEAF
v_gene: TRBV27
len: 14
j_gene: TRBJ1-1

CDR3aa: ASSLRPGVSGNTIY
v_gene: TRBV19
len: 14
j_gene: TRBJ1-3

CDR3aa: ASSLEGGAEQF
v_gene: TRBV7-7
len: 11
j_gene: TRBJ2-1

CDR3aa: ASSLVPAGGARADTQY
v_gene: TRBV5-6
len: 16
j_gene: TRBJ2-3

CDR3aa: ASSLGLGNTIY
v_gene: TRBV11-2
len: 11
j_gene: TRBJ1-3

CDR3aa: ASSSRPPLAGGFYEQY
v_gene: TRBV27
len: 16
j_gene: TRBJ2-7

CDR3aa: ASSLRGGNEETQY
v_gene: TRBV7-2
len: 13
j_gene: TRBJ2-5

CDR3aa: ASSQDGLAGVTQY
v_gene: TRBV4-2
len: 13
j_gene: TRBJ2-3